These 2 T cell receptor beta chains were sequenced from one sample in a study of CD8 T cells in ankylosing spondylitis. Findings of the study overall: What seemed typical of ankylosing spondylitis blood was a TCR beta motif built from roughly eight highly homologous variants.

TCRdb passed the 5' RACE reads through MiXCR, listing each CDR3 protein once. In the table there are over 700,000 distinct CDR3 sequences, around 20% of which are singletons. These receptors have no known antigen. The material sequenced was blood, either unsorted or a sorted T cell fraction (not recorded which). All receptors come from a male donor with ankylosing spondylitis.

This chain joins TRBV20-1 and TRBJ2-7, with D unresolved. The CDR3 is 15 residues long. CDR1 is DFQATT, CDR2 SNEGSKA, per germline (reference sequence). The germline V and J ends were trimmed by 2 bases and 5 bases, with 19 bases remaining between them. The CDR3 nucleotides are TGCAGTGCTAGACCGCAGGACGGAATAGGGAACGAGCAGTACTTC. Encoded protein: CSARPQDGIGNEQYF.

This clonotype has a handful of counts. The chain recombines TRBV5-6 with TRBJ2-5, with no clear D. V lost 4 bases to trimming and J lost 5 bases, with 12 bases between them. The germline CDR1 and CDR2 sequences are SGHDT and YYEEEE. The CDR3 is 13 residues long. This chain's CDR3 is CASSPIIGETQYF. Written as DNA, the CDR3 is TGTGCCAGCAGCCCTATCATAGGGGAGACCCAGTACTTC.